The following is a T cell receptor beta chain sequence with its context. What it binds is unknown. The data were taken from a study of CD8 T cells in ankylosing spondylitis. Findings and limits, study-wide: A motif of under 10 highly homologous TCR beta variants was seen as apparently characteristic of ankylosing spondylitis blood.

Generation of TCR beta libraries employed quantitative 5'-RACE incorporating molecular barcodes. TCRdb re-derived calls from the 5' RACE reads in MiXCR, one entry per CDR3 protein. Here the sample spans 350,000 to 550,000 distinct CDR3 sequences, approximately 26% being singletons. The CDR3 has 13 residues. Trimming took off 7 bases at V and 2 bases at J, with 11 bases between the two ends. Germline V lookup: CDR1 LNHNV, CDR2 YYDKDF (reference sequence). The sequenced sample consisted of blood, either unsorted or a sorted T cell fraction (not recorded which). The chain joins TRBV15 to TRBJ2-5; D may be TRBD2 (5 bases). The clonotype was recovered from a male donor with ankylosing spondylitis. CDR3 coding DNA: TGTGCCACCACCACGGGGAATCAAGAGACCCAGTACTTC. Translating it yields CATTTGNQETQYF.